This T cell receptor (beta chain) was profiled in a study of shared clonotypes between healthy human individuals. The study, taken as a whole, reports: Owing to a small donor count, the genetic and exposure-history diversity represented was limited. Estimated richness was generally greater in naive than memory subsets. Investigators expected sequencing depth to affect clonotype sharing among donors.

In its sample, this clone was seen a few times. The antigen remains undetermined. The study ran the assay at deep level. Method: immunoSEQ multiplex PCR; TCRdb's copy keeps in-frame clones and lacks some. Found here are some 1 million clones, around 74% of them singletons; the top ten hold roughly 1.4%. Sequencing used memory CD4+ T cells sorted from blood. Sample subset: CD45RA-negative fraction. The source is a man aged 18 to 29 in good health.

CDR3 DNA: TGTGCCTGGAGTGTATTTTTCCTCCTCAGCGGGGATAAAATCGGGGAGCTGTTTTTT. It encodes CAWSVFFLLSGDKIGELFF. V is TRBV30 and J is TRBJ2-2, with TRBD2 matching 7 bases. The CDR3 loop spans 19 amino acids. V dropped 0 bases and J dropped 7; count of bases not matched to a gene: 20. The germline CDR1 and CDR2 sequences are GTSNPN and SVGIG (reference sequence).